The sequence of this T cell receptor (beta chain) was determined in a study of cytomegalovirus exposure and HLA in healthy donors. General study results and limits: Most TCR sequences were seen very rarely across donors, but some public TCRs occurred in many. In a later analysis, an Asian-associated ancestry cluster reportedly showed fewer N-insertions than the roughly 650-donor mean. In a later analysis, several top co-occurrence clusters appeared linked to parvovirus B19, influenza, CMV and Epstein-Barr virus.

Germline assignment: CDR1 SGHAT and CDR2 FQNNGV. CDR3 length equals 14 residues. Unmatched junction bases numbered 7, after V lost 5 bases and J lost 5 bases. Of note for this clone: Its antigen is not known.

13 Jbeta primers and 60 Vbeta primers were used for the PCR. In the original workflow: An analysis performed later counted around 80 million unique TCR beta chains (roughly 11 million of them shared). TCRdb's table, derived via immunoSEQ multiplex PCR, lists solely in-frame clones and lacks some. V and J calls and clone size are given by that table; D and trimming were obtained from the DNA. Counted here are 110,000 or so clones, 65% to 75% occurring once; the ten biggest clones make up roughly 10%. The receptor comes from a woman between 50 and 59 years old in good health and CMV-seropositive. The chain joins TRBV11-2 to TRBJ1-2, with 8 bases aligning to TRBD1. The sequencing input was PBMCs. The CDR3 protein is CASSPGTGPYGYTF. Here the CDR3 DNA reads TGTGCCAGCAGCCCAGGGACAGGACCTTATGGCTACACCTTC.